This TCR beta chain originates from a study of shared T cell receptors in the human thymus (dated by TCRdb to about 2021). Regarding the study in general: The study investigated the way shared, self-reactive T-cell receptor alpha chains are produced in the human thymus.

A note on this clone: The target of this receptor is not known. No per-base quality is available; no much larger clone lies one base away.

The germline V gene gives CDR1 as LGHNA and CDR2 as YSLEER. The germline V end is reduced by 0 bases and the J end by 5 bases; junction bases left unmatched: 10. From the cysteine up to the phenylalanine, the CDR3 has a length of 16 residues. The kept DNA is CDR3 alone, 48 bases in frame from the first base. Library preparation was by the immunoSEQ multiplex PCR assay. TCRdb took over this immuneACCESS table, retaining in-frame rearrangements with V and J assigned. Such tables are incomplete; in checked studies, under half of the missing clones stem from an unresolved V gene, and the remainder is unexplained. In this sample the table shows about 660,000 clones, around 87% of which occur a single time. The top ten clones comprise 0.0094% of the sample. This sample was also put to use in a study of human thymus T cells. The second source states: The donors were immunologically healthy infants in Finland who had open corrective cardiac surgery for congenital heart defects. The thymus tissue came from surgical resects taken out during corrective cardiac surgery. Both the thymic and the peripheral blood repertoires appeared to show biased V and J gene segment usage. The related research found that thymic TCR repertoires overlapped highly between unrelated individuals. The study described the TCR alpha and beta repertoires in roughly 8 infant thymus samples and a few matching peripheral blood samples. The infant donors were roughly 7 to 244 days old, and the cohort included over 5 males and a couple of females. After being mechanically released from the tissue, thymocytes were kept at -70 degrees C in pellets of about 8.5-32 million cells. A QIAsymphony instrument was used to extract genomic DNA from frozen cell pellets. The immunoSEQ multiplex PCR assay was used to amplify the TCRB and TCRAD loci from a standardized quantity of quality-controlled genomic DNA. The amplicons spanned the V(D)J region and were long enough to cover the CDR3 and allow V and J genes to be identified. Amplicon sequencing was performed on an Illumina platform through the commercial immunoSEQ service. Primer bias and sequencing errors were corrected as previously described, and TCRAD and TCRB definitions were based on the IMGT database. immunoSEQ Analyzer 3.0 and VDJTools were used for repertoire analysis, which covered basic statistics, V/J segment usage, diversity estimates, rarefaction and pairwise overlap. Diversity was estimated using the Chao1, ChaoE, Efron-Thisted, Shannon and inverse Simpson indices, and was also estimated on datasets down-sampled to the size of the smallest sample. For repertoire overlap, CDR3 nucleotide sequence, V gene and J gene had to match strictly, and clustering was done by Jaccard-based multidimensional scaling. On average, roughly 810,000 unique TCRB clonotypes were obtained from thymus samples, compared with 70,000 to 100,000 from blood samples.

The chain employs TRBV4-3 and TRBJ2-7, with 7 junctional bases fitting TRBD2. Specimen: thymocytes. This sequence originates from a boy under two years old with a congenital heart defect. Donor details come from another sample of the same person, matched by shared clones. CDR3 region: CASSQEGGGGPHEQYF. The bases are TGCGCCAGCAGCCAAGAGGGGGGGGGAGGGCCGCACGAGCAGTACTTC.